The 2 T cell receptor beta chains below all came from one sample that was sequenced in a study of blood T cell repertoires in COVID-19. Clones were sequenced by immunoSEQ multiplex PCR, and TCRdb holds only the in-frame ones, with some missing. Among approximately 100,000 clones listed, 80% to 90% were seen once. The sequencing sample was made of peripheral blood. The receptors here all came from a woman at least 80 years old with acute or convalescent COVID-19.

The CDR3 loop reads CASSVFWQNSNQPQHF. The CDR3 region has the DNA TGTGCCAGCAGTGTCTTTTGGCAAAATAGCAATCAGCCCCAGCATTTT. The V gene is TRBV2, the J gene TRBJ1-5; D is unresolved. Trimming removed 4 bases at V and 0 bases at J, with 13 bases between. This CDR3 comprises 16 residues. Germline V lookup: CDR1 SNHLY, CDR2 FYNNEI.

This chain joins TRBV7-9 and TRBJ1-1; possibly TRBD1 for D (6 bases). CDR1 is SEHNR and CDR2 is FQNEAQ in the germline V gene (reference sequence). There are 16 residues in the CDR3. Trimming stripped 5 bases from V and 1 base from J, with 17 bases between. The CDR3 is CASSQIGRTANTEAFF. CDR3 bases: TGTGCCAGCAGCCAAATCGGGAGGACAGCGAACACTGAAGCTTTCTTT.